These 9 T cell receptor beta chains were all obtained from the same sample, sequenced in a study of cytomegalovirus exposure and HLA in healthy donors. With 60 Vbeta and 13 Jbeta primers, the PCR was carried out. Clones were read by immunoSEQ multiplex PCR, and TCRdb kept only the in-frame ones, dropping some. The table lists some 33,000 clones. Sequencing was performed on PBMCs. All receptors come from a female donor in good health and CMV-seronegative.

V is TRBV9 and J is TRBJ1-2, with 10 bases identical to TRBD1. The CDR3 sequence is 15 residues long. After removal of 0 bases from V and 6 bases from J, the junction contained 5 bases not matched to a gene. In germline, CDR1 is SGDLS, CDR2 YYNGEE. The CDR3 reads CASSVGGQGGHGYTF. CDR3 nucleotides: TGTGCCAGCAGCGTAGGAGGACAGGGGGGGCATGGCTACACCTTC.

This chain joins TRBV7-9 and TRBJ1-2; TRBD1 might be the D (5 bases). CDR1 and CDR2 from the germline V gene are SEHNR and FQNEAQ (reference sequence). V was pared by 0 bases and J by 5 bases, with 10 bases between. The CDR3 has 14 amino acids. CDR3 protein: CASSLAGAFYGYTF. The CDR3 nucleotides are TGTGCCAGCAGCTTAGCAGGGGCCTTTTATGGCTACACCTTC.

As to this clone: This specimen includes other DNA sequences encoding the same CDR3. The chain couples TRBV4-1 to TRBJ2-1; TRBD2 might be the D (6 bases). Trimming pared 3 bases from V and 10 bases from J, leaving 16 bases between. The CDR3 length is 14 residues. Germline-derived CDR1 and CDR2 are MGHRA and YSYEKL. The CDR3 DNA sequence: TGCGCCAGCAGCCAGCCCGGCGGGGTAAGGGAGCAGTTCTTC. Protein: CASSQPGGVREQFF.

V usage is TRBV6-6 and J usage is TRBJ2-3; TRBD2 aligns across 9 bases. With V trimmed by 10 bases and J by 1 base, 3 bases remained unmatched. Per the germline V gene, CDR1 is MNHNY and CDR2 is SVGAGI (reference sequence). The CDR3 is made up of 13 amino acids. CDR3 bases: TGTGCCATACAGCGGGGGGGCACAGATACGCAGTATTTT. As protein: CAIQRGGTDTQYF.

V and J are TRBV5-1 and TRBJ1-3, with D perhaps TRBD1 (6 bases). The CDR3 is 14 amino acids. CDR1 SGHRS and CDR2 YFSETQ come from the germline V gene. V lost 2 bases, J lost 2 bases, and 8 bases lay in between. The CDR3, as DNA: TGCGCCAGCAGCTTACAGGGAGCTGGAAACACCATATATTTT. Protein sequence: CASSLQGAGNTIYF.

In DNA, the CDR3 is TGTGCCAGCAGCTTAGCCAGGGGAGTCGCTGAAGCTTTCTTT. This sequence encodes CASSLARGVAEAFF. This chain links TRBV11-3 with TRBJ1-1; D might be TRBD1 (6 bases). Trimming took off 1 base at V and 6 bases at J, with 12 bases between the two ends. Germline lookup yields CDR1 SGHNT and CDR2 YENEEA. The CDR3 covers 14 residues.

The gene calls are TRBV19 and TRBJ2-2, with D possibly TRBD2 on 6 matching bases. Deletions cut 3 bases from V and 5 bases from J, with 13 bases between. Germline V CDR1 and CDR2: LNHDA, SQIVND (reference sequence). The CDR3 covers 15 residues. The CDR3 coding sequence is TGTGCCAGTAGTATCGGCGGGGCAATTACCGGGGAGCTGTTTTTT. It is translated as CASSIGGAITGELFF.

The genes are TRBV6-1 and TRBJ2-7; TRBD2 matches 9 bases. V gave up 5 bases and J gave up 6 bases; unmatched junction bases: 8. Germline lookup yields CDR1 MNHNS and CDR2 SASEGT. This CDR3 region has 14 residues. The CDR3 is CASSRTSEGGEQYF. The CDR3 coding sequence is TGTGCCAGCAGTAGGACTAGCGAGGGAGGCGAGCAGTACTTC.

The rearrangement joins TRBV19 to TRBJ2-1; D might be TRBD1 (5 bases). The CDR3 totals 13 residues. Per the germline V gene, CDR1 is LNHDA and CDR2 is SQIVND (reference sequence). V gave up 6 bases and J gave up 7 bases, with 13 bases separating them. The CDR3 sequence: CASRAGYWNEQFF. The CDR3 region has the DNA TGTGCCAGTAGGGCAGGGTATTGGAATGAGCAGTTCTTC.